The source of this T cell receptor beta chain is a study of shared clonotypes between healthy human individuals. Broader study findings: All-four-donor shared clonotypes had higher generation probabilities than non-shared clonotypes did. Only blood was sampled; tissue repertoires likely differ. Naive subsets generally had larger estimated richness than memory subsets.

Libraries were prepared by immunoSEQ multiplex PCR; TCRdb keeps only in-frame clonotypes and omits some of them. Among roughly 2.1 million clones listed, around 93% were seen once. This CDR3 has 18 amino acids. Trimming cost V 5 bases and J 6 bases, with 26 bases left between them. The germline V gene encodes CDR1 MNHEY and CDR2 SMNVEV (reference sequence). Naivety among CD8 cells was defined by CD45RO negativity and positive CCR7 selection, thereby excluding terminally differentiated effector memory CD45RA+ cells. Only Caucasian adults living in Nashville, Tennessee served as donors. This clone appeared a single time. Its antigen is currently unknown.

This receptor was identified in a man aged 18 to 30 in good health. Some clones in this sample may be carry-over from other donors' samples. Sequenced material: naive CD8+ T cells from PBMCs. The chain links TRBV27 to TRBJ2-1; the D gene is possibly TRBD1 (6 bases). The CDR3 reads CASSPLGIRTVRSNEQFF. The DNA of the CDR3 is TGTGCCAGCAGTCCCCTGGGGATCCGGACAGTAAGGAGCAATGAGCAGTTCTTC.